This T cell receptor (beta chain) is from a study of long-term antiretroviral therapy in people with HIV. The authors ran the immunoSEQ assay, v3.0, at survey level. Profiled with immunoSEQ multiplex PCR; TCRdb holds only in-frame clones, not every one. The data contain about 20,000 clones, 90% of them singletons. With regard to this clone: Its antigen is as yet unknown.

The CDR3 is 12 amino acids. Germline V gives CDR1 MNHNY, CDR2 SVGAGI (reference sequence). Trimming left V 5 bases short and J 2 bases short, with 7 bases between. Findings and limits, study-wide: HIV repertoires showed narrower CDR3 length ranges than controls. Participants lacked recorded data on ART adherence, viral resistance or therapy changes.

This specimen consisted of unsorted PBMCs, obtained 4.4 years before starting antiretroviral therapy. The rearrangement uses TRBV6-6 and TRBJ2-7; perhaps D is TRBD1 or TRBD2 (5 bases each). This clonotype originated in a woman between 25 and 40 years old with HIV. The CDR3 is CASSPGPYEQYF. The CDR3 nucleotides read TGTGCCAGCAGTCCGGGACCCTACGAGCAGTACTTC.